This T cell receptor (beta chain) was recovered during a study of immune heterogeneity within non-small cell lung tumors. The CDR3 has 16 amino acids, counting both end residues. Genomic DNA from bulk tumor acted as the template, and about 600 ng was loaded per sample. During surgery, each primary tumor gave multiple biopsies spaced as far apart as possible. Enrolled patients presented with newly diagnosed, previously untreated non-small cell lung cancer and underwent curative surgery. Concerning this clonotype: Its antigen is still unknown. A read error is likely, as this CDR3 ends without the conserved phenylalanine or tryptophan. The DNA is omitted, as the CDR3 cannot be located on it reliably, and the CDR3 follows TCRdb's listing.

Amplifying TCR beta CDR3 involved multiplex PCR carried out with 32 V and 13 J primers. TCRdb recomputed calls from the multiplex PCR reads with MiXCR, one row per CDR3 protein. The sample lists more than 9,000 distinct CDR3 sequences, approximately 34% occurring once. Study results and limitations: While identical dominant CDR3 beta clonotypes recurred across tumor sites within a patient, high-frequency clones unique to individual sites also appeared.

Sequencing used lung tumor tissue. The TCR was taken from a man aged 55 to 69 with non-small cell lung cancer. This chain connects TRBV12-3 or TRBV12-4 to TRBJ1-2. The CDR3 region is CASSPLGREGDYGYTY.